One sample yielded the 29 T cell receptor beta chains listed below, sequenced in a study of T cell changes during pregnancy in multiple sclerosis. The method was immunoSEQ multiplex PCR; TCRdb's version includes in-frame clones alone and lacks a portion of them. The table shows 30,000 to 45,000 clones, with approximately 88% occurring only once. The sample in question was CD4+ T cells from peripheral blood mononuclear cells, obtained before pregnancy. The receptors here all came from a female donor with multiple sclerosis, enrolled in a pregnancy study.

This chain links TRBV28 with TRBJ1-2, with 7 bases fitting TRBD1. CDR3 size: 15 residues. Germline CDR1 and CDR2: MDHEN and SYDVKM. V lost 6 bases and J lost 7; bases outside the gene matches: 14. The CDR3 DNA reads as TGTGCCAGCAGATGGGTGGACAGGTTGTGGGGTGGCTACACCTTC. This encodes CASRWVDRLWGGYTF.

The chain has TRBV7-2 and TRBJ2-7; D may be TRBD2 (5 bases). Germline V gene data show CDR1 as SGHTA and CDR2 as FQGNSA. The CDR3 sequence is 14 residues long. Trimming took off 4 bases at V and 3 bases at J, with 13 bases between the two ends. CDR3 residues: CASSSAREYYEQYF. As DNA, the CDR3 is TGTGCCAGCAGCTCGGCTAGGGAGTACTACGAGCAGTACTTC.

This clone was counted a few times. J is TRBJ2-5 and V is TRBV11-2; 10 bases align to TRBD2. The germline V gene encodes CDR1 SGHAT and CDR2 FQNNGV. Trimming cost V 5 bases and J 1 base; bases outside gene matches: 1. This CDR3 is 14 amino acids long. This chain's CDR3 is CASSGLAAQETQYF. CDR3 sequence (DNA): TGTGCCAGCAGCGGACTAGCGGCCCAAGAGACCCAGTACTTC.

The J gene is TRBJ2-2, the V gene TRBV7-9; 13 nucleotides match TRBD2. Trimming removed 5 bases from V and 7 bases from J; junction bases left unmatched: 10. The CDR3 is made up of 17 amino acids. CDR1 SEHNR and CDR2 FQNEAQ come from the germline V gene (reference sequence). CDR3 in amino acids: CASSRTVLAGGDGELFF. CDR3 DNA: TGTGCCAGCAGCCGAACAGTACTAGCGGGAGGGGACGGGGAGCTGTTTTTT.

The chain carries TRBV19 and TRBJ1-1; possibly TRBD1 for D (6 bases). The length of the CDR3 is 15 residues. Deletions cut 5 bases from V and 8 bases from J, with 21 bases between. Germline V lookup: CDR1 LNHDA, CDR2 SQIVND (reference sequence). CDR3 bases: TGTGCCAGTAGTCCCCAAGCGGACAGCCGCTCCGAAGCTTTCTTT. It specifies CASSPQADSRSEAFF.

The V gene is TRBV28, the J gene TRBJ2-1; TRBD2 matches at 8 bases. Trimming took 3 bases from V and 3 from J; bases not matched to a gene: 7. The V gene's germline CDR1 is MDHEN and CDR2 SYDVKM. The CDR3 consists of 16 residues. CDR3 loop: CASSLSGSGSYNEQFF. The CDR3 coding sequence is TGTGCCAGCAGTTTGTCTGGGAGCGGGAGCTACAATGAGCAGTTCTTC.

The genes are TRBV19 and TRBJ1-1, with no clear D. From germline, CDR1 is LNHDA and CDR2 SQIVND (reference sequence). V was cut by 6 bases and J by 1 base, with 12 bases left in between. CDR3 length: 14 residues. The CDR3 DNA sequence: TGTGCCAGTAGGCGGGATTGGGGGAACACTGAAGCTTTCTTT. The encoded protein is CASRRDWGNTEAFF. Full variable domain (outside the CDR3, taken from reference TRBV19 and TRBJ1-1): DGGITQSPKYLFRKEGQNVTLSCEQNLNHDAMYWYRQDPGQGLRLIYYSQIVNDFQKGDIAEGYSVSREKKESFPLTVTSAQKNPTAFYLCASRRDWGNTEAFFGQGTRLTVV.

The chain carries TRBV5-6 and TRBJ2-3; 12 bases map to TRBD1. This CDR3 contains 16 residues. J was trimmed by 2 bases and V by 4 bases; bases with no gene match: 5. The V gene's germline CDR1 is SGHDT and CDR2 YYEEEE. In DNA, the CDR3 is TGTGCCAGCAGCACCGGGACAGGGGGCCACACAGATACGCAGTATTTT. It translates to CASSTGTGGHTDTQYF.

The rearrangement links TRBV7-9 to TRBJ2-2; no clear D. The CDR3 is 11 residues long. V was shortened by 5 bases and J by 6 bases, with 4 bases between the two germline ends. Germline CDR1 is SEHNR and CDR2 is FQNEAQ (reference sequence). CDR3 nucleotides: TGTGCCAGCAGCCCCTCCGGGGAGCTGTTTTTT. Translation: CASSPSGELFF.

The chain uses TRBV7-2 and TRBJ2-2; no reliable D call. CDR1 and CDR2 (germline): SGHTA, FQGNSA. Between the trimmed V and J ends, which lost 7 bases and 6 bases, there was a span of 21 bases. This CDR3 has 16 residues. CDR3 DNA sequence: TGTGCCAGCACCTCAGGCGCCCCAGACCGTGCCGGGGAGCTGTTTTTT. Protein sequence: CASTSGAPDRAGELFF.

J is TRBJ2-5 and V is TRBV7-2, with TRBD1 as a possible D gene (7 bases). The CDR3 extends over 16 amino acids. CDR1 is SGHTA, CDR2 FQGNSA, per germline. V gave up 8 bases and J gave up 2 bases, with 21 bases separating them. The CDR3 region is CASCPGTARGQETQYF. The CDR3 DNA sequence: TGTGCCAGCTGCCCCGGGACAGCCCGGGGGCAAGAGACCCAGTACTTC.

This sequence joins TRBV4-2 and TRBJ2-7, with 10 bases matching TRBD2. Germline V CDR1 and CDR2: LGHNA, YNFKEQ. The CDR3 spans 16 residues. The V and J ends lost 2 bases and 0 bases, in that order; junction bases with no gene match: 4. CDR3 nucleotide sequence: TGTGCCAGCAGCCAATTAACTAGCGGGGCCTCCTACGAGCAGTACTTC. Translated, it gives CASSQLTSGASYEQYF.

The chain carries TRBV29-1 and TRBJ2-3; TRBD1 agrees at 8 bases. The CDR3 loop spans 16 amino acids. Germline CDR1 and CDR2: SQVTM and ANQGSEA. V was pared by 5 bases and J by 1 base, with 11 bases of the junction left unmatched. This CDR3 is CSVSHGLDRGTDTQYF. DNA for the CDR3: TGCAGCGTTTCCCACGGGTTGGACAGGGGCACAGATACGCAGTATTTT.

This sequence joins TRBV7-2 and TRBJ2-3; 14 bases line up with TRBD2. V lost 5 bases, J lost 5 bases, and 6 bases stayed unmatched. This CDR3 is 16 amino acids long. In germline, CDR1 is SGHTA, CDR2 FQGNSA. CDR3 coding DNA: TGTGCCAGCAGCCCAGGACTAGCGGGAGGAGGAGATACGCAGTATTTT. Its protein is CASSPGLAGGGDTQYF.

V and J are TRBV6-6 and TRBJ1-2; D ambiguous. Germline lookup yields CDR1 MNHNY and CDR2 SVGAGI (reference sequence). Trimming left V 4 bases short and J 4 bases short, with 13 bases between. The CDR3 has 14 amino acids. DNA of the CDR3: TGTGCCAGCAGTTTCGCATCCAACAGCTATGGCTACACCTTC. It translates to CASSFASNSYGYTF.

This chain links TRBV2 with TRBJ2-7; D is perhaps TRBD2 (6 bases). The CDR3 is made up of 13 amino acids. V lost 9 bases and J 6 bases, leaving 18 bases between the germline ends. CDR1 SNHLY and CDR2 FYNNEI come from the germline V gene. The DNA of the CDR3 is TGTGCCAGTGTTCGACTAGAGGCATCCGAGCAGTACTTC. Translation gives CASVRLEASEQYF.

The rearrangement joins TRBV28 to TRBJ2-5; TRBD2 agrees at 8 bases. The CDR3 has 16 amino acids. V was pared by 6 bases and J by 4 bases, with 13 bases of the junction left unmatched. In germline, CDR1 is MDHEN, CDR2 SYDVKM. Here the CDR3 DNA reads TGTGCCAGCAGCCACTATGGCGGGAGGTCCGTAGAGACCCAGTACTTC. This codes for CASSHYGGRSVETQYF.

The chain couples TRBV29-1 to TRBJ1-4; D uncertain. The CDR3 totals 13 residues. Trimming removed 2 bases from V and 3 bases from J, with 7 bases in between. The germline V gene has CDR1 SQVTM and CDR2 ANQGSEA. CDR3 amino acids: CSVEIAANEKLFF. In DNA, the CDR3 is TGCAGCGTTGAAATCGCGGCTAATGAAAAACTGTTTTTT.

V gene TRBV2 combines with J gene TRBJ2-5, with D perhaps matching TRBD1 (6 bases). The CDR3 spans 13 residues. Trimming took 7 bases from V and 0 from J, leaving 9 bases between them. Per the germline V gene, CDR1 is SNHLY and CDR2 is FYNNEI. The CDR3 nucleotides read TGTGCCAGCAATAACAGGGACCAAGAGACCCAGTACTTC. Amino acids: CASNNRDQETQYF.

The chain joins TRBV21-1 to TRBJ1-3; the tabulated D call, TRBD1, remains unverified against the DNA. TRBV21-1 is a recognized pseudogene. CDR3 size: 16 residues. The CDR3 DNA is TGTGCCAGCAGCAAACTCGTCTCACAGAATGGAAACACCATATATTTT. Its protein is CASSKLVSQNGNTIYF.

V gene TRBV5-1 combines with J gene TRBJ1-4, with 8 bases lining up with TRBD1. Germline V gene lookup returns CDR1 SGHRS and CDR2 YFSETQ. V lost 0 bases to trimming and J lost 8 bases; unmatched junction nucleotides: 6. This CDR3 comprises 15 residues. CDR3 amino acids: CASSLEDRGGEKLFF. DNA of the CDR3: TGCGCCAGCAGCTTGGAAGACAGGGGTGGCGAAAAACTGTTTTTT.

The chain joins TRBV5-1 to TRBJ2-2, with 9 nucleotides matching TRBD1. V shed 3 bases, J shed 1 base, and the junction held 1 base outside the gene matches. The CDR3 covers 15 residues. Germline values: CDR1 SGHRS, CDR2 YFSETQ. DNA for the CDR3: TGCGCCAGCAGCTCGGACAGGGGGAACACCGGGGAGCTGTTTTTT. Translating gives CASSSDRGNTGELFF.

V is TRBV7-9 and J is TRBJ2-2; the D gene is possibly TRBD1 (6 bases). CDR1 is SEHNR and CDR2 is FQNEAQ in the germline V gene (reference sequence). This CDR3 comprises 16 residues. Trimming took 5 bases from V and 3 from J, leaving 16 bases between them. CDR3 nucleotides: TGTGCCAGCAGCAAAAGTTCCGGGACACACACCGGGGAGCTGTTTTTT. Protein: CASSKSSGTHTGELFF.

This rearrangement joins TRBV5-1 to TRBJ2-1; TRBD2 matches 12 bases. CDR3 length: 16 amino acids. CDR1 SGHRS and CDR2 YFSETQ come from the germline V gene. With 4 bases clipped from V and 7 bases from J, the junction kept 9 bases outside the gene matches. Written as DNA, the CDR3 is TGCGCCAGCAGCCTCCGACTAGCGGGGGAGCTGAATGAGCAGTTCTTC. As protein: CASSLRLAGELNEQFF.

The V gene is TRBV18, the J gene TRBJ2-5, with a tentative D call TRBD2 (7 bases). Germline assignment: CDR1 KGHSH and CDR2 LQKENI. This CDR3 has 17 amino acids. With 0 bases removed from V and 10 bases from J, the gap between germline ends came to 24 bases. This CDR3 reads CASSPPSTGTNPGGQYF. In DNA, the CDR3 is TGTGCCAGCTCACCACCGAGCACAGGGACTAATCCGGGGGGCCAGTACTTC.

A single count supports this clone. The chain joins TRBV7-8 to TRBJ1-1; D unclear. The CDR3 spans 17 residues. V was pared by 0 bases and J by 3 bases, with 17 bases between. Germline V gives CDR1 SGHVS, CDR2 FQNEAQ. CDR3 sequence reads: CASSLALRAGWDTEAFF. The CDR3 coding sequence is TGTGCCAGCAGCTTAGCCCTCCGGGCGGGGTGGGACACTGAAGCTTTCTTT.

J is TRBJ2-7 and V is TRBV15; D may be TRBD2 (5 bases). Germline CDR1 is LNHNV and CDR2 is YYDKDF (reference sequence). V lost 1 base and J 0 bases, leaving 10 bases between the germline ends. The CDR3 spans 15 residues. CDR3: CATSRVAKSSYEQYF. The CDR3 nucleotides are TGTGCCACCAGCAGAGTAGCGAAAAGCTCCTACGAGCAGTACTTC.

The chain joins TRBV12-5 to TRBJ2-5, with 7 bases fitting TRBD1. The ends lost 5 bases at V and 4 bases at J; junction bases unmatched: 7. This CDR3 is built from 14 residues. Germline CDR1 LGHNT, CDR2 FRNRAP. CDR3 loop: CASGLGQSPETQYF. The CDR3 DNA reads TGTGCTAGTGGTCTGGGACAGTCGCCAGAGACCCAGTACTTC.

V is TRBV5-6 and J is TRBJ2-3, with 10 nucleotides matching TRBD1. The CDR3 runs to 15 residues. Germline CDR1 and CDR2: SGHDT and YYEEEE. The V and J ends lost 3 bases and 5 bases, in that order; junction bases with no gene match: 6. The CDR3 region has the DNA TGTGCCAGCAGCTGGACGGGACAGGGGTTAGATACGCAGTATTTT. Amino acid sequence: CASSWTGQGLDTQYF.